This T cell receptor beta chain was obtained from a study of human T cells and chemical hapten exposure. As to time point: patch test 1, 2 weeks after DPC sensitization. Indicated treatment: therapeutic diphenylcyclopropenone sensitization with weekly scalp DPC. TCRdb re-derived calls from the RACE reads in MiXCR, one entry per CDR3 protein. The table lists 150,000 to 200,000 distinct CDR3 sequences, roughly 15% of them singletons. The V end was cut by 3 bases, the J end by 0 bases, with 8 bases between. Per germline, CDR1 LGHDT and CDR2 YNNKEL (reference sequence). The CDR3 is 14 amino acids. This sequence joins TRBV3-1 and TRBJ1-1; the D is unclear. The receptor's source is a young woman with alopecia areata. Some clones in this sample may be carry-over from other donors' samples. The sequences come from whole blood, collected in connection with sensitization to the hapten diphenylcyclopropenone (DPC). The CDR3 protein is CASSHSGMNTEAFF. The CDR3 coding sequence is TGTGCCAGCAGCCATTCTGGCATGAACACTGAAGCTTTCTTT.